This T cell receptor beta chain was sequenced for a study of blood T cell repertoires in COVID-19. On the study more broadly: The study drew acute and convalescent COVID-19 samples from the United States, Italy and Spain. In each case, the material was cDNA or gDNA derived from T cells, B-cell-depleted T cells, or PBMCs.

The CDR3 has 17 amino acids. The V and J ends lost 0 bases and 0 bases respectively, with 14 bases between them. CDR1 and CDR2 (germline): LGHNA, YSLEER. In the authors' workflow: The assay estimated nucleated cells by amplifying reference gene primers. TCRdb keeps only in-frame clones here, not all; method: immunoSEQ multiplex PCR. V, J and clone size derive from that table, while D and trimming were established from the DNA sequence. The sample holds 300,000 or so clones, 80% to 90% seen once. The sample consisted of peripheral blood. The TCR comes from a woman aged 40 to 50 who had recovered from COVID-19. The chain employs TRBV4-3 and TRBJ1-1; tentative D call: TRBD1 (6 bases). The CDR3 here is CASSQDGYRDMNTEAFF. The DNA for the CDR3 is TGCGCCAGCAGCCAAGATGGTTACAGGGACATGAACACTGAAGCTTTCTTT.